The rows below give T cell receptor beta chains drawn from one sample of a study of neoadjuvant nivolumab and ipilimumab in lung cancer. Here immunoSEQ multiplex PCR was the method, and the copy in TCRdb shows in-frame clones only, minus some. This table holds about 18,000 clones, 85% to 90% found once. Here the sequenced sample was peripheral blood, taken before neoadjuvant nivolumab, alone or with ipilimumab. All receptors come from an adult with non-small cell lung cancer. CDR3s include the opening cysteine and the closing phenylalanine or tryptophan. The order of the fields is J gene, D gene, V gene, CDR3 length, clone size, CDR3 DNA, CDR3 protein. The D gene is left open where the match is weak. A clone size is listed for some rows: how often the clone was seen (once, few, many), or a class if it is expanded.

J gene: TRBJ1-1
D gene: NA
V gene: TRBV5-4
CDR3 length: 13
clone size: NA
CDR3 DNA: TGTGCCAGCAGCCCTGGTGGAAACACTGAAGCTTTCTTT
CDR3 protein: CASSPGGNTEAFF

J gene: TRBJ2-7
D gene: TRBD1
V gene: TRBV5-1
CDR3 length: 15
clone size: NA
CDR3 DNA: TGCGCCAGCAGCTTGGGAGGGGACAGCACCTACGAGCAGTACTTC
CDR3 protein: CASSLGGDSTYEQYF

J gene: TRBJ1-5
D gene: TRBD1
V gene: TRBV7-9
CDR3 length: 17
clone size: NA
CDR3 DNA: TGTGCCAGCAGCCCAACGACAGGGGCGCGGGGGAATCAGCCCCAGCATTTT
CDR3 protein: CASSPTTGARGNQPQHF

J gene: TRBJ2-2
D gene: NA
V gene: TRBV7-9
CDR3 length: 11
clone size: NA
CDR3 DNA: TGTGCCAGCAGCTCCTACGGGGAGCTGTTTTTT
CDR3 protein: CASSSYGELFF

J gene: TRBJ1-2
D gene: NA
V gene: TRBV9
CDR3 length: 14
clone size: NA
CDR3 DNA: TGTGCCAGCAGCGTATTGGGGAATAACTATGGCTACACCTTC
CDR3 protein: CASSVLGNNYGYTF

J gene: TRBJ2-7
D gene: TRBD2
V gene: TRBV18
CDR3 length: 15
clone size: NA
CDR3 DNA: TGTGCCAGCTCACCGGGAGGGAGGAGCTCCTACGAGCAGTACTTC
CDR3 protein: CASSPGGRSSYEQYF

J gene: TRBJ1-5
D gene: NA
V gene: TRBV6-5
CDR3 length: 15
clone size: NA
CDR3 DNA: TGTGCCAGCAGTTTCTCCTCGACCGGTGATCAGCCCCAGCATTTT
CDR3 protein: CASSFSSTGDQPQHF

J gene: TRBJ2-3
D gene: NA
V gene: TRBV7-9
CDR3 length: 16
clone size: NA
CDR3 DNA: TGTGCCAGCAGCTTAGAGGGTCGGTCCTACACAGATACGCAGTATTTT
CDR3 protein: CASSLEGRSYTDTQYF

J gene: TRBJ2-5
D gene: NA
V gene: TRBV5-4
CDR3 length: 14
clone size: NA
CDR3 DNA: TGTGCCAGCAGCTTGGGGGGGCCTAAAGAGACCCAGTACTTC
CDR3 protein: CASSLGGPKETQYF

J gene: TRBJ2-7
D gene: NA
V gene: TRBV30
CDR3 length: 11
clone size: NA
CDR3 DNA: TGTTCGCTCGCCCACTCCTACGAGCAGTACTTC
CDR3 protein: CSLAHSYEQYF

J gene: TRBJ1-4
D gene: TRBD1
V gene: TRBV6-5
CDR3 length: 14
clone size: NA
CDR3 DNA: TGTGCCAGCAGTTACGGGACAGGACTTGAAAAACTGTTTTTT
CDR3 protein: CASSYGTGLEKLFF

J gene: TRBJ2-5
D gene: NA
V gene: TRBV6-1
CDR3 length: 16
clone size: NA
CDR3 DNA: TGTGCCAGCAGTGAAATCATTCGGGCGGCCGGGGAGACCCAGTACTTC
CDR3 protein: CASSEIIRAAGETQYF

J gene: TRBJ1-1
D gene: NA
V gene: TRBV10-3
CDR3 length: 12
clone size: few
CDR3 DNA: TGTGCCATTAAAGGGGTTAACACTGAAGCTTTCTTT
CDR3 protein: CAIKGVNTEAFF

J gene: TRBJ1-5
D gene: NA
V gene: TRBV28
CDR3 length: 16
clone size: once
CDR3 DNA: TGTGCCAGCAGTTTGGTCGCGGGAGTCGTCAATCAGCCCCAGCATTTT
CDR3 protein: CASSLVAGVVNQPQHF

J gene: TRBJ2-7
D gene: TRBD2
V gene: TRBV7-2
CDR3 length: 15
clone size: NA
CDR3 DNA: TGTGCCAGCAGCCCTCGGGCGGGAGGAGTCTACGAGCAGTACTTC
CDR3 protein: CASSPRAGGVYEQYF

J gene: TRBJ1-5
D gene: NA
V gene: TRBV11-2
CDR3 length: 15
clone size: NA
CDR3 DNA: TGTGCCAGCAGCTCCTCGGGGACGGGCAATCAGCCCCAGCATTTT
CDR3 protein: CASSSSGTGNQPQHF

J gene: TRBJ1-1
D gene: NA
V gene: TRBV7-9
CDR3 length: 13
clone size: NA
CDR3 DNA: TGTGCCAGCCAGGACACAGGGAACACTGAAGCTTTCTTT
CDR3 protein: CASQDTGNTEAFF

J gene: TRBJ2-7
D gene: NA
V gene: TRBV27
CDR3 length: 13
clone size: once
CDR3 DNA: TGTGCCAGCAGTTTTCAGGGTACCTACGAGCAGTACTTC
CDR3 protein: CASSFQGTYEQYF

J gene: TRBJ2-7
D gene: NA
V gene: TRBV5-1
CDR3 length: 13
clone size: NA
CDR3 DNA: TGCGCCAGCAGCTTGCAGGTGGGGGACGAGCAGTACTTC
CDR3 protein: CASSLQVGDEQYF

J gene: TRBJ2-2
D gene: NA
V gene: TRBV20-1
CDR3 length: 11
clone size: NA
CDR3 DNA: TGCAGTGCTAGTCGGGTCGGGGAGCTGTTTTTT
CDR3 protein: CSASRVGELFF